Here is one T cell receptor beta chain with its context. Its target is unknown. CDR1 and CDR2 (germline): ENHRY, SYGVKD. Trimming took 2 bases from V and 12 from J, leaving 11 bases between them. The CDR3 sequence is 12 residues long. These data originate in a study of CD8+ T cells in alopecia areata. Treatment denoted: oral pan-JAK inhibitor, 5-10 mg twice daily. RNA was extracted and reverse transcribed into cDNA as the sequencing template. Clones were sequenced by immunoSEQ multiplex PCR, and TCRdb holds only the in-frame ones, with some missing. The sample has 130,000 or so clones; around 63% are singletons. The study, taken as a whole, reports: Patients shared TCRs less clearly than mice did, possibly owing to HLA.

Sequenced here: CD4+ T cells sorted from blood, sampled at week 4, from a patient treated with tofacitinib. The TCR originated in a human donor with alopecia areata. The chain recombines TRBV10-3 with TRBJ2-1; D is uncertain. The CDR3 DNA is TGTGCCATCAGTGAGGATGGGCAGAGGCAGTTCTTC. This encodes CAISEDGQRQFF.